This T cell receptor beta chain emerged from a study of shared clonotypes between healthy human individuals. The CDR3 runs to 13 residues. V was clipped by 9 bases and J by 7 bases, with 19 bases between them. CDR1 LGHNT and CDR2 FRNRAP come from the germline V gene. Concerning this clone itself: Its antigen is undetermined.

Measured with immunoSEQ multiplex PCR; TCRdb has only the in-frame clones, and not every one. Of about 2 million clones in the sample, about 95% were seen once. Points from the study as a whole: The study found lower generation probabilities in non-shared clonotypes than in those shared by all four donors. Clonotype sharing among donors was thought likely to change with sequencing depth. Relative to memory subsets, naive subsets generally showed larger estimated richness.

CD45RO-negative CD8 cells positively selected for CCR7 made up the naive population, which excluded terminally differentiated effector memory CD45RA+ cells. This sequence joins TRBV12-5 and TRBJ2-7; D gene ambiguous. What was sequenced was naive CD8+ T cells sorted from blood. The clonotype was recovered from a man aged 18 to 30 in good health. The CDR3 DNA sequence: TGTGCTAGCTTCGACTCCAACCACAGAGAGCAGTACTTC. Translated, it gives CASFDSNHREQYF.